A single sample gave rise to the 29 T cell receptor beta chains below, sequenced in a study of cytomegalovirus exposure and HLA in healthy donors. Only in-frame clones appear in the TCRdb table, and some are missing; sequencing was by immunoSEQ multiplex PCR. The profile shows a few hundred thousand clones, around 90% of them singletons. Specimen: PBMCs. The source is a young man in good health and CMV-seronegative.

This clone was counted a few times. The chain couples TRBV5-4 to TRBJ1-6, with 12 bases matching TRBD1. Germline V lookup: CDR1 SGHNT, CDR2 YYREEE (reference sequence). The CDR3 totals 19 residues. V gave up 0 bases and J gave up 10 bases; unmatched junction bases: 14. CDR3 sequence: CASSLEPGQGAMAVSPLHF. The CDR3 region has the DNA TGTGCCAGCAGCTTGGAACCGGGACAGGGGGCGATGGCGGTGTCACCCCTCCACTTT.

The chain links TRBV27 to TRBJ2-1; 8 bases match TRBD1. V lost 5 bases, J lost 7 bases, and 13 bases stayed unmatched. The CDR3 is 16 amino acids. The germline V gene has CDR1 MNHEY and CDR2 SMNVEV (reference sequence). The CDR3 DNA reads as TGTGCCAGCAGTGATGATCGACAGGGGTACATGAATGAGCAGTTCTTC. Its translation is CASSDDRQGYMNEQFF.

The rearrangement links TRBV6-5 to TRBJ2-5; TRBD1 might be the D (6 bases). CDR1 MNHEY and CDR2 SVGAGI come from the germline V gene. Trimming cost V 4 bases and J 2 bases, with 8 bases left between them. This CDR3 spans 13 amino acids. The DNA for the CDR3 is TGTGCCAGCAGTTTGCAGGGGCAAGAGACCCAGTACTTC. This sequence encodes CASSLQGQETQYF.

The chain recombines TRBV6-1 with TRBJ1-1; weak D call: TRBD1 (5 bases). The CDR3 loop spans 13 amino acids. V was shortened by 1 base and J by 4 bases, with 7 bases between the two germline ends. Germline V gene lookup returns CDR1 MNHNS and CDR2 SASEGT. The CDR3 region is CASSEVRATEAFF. CDR3 DNA: TGTGCCAGCAGTGAAGTCAGGGCCACTGAAGCTTTCTTT.

In this sample, this clone turned up a few times. This chain connects TRBV2 to TRBJ1-5; no firm D call. Looked up from germline, CDR1 is SNHLY and CDR2 is FYNNEI. There are 12 residues in the CDR3. Trimming took 7 bases from V and 3 from J, leaving 7 bases between them. The CDR3, as DNA: TGTGCCAGCATGGCAGACAATCAGCCCCAGCATTTT. Residues: CASMADNQPQHF.

The V and J genes are TRBV11-2 and TRBJ1-6, with 10 bases matching TRBD1. Germline CDR1 SGHAT, CDR2 FQNNGV. With 4 bases clipped from V and 9 bases from J, the junction kept 3 bases outside the gene matches. The CDR3 contains 14 residues. In DNA, the CDR3 is TGTGCCAGCAGCTCGGACAGGGGGTTTTCACCCCTCCACTTT. Translation: CASSSDRGFSPLHF.

This clone was recorded only once. This rearrangement joins TRBV27 to TRBJ1-2, with 11 bases that match TRBD1. This CDR3 spans 17 amino acids. V gave up 1 base and J gave up 3 bases; unmatched junction bases: 7. In germline, CDR1 is MNHEY, CDR2 SMNVEV (reference sequence). The CDR3 DNA reads TGTGCCAGCAGTTTATTCACTCCGGGACAGGGGGACTATGGCTACACCTTC. As protein: CASSLFTPGQGDYGYTF.

The gene calls are TRBV4-3 and TRBJ1-2, with no clear D. V lost 4 bases, J lost 3 bases, and 21 bases lay in between. Germline CDR1 is LGHNA and CDR2 is YSLEER. The CDR3 totals 17 residues. CDR3 DNA sequence: TGCGCCAGCAGCCGCCTAGCTGCCCCCGGTAGGGACTATGGCTACACCTTC. Translation gives CASSRLAAPGRDYGYTF.

The chain is built from TRBV5-1 and TRBJ2-7, with D perhaps matching TRBD1 (7 bases). Trimming cost V 0 bases and J 3 bases, with 13 bases left between them. CDR3 length: 15 amino acids. The germline gives CDR1 SGHRS, CDR2 YFSETQ. CDR3 amino acids: CASSLGTGDFYEQYF. The CDR3 region has the DNA TGCGCCAGCAGCTTGGGTACAGGGGACTTCTACGAGCAGTACTTC. The full variable domain, rest sourced from reference TRBV5-1 and TRBJ2-7, is KAGVTQTPRYLIKTRGQQVTLSCSPISGHRSVSWYQQTPGQGLQFLFEYFSETQRNKGNFPGRFSGRQFSNSRSEMNVSTLELGDSALYLCASSLGTGDFYEQYFGPGTRLTVT.

The chain combines TRBV6-1 with TRBJ2-7, with D unresolved. Germline values: CDR1 MNHNS, CDR2 SASEGT. The CDR3 consists of 15 residues. The V end was cut by 5 bases, the J end by 6 bases, with 20 bases between. The CDR3: CASSRAVPPYLEQYF. The CDR3 DNA reads as TGTGCCAGCAGTCGCGCGGTTCCACCATACCTCGAGCAGTACTTC.

The rearrangement joins TRBV5-1 to TRBJ1-2, with 9 positions matching TRBD1. With V trimmed by 0 bases and J by 3 bases, 9 bases remained unmatched. The CDR3 is made up of 17 amino acids. CDR1 is SGHRS and CDR2 is YFSETQ in the germline V gene. The chain's CDR3 is CASSLAVPGQGDYGYTF. The CDR3 DNA reads as TGCGCCAGCAGCTTGGCCGTTCCGGGACAGGGAGACTATGGCTACACCTTC.

This chain uses TRBV10-3 with TRBJ1-3; D is perhaps TRBD1 (6 bases). The CDR3 is made up of 16 amino acids. V shed 4 bases and J shed 0 bases, with 13 bases lying between them. Germline CDR1 and CDR2: ENHRY and SYGVKD. DNA of the CDR3: TGTGCCATCAGTGCGATAGGGACAAACTCTGGAAACACCATATATTTT. Protein: CAISAIGTNSGNTIYF.

The chain employs TRBV6-5 and TRBJ2-7; 7 bases line up with TRBD1. There are 15 residues in the CDR3. CDR1 and CDR2 from the germline V gene are MNHEY and SVGAGI. J lost 4 bases, V lost 6 bases, and 12 bases had no gene match. CDR3 sequence: CASRTGWELRYEQYF. The CDR3 DNA reads as TGTGCCAGCAGGACAGGGTGGGAGCTACGGTACGAGCAGTACTTC.

The chain employs TRBV7-9 and TRBJ2-7; D call uncertain. This CDR3 has 15 amino acids. The ends were cut back, 6 bases at V and 3 bases at J, with 18 bases in the middle. Germline assignment: CDR1 SEHNR and CDR2 FQNEAQ (reference sequence). CDR3 in DNA: TGTGCCAGCAGTAAACTCGACGGGTTAGGCTACGAGCAGTACTTC. Protein sequence: CASSKLDGLGYEQYF.

The chain recombines TRBV4-1 with TRBJ2-2; 14 nucleotides align to TRBD2. Germline V gene data show CDR1 as MGHRA and CDR2 as YSYEKL. This CDR3 has 17 residues. Trimming at V came to 4 bases and at J to 1 base, leaving 2 bases not matched to a gene. The CDR3 here is CASSRGLAGVNTGELFF. CDR3 DNA sequence: TGCGCCAGCAGCCGGGGACTAGCGGGGGTGAACACCGGGGAGCTGTTTTTT.

This clone was observed a single time. The chain joins TRBV7-9 to TRBJ1-3, with D unresolved. V was pared by 4 bases and J by 14 bases, with 18 bases between. CDR3 length: 13 amino acids. From germline, CDR1 is SEHNR and CDR2 FQNEAQ (reference sequence). The CDR3 loop reads CASSSLADFRLYF. The CDR3 region has the DNA TGTGCCAGCAGCTCATTGGCTGACTTCCGGCTATATTTT.

This sequence joins TRBV5-1 and TRBJ2-1; 8 bases fit TRBD2. V was clipped by 0 bases and J by 8 bases; unmatched bases: 7. The CDR3 consists of 15 residues. Germline-derived CDR1 and CDR2 are SGHRS and YFSETQ. The CDR3 DNA sequence: TGCGCCAGCAGCTTGGACCCGGGGGGGCCCTATGAGCAGTTCTTC. This codes for CASSLDPGGPYEQFF.

The chain recombines TRBV27 with TRBJ1-1, with 11 nucleotides matching TRBD1. Losses at the gene ends were 6 bases for V and 4 bases for J; bases not matched to a gene: 10. The CDR3 length is 16 residues. From germline, CDR1 is MNHEY and CDR2 SMNVEV (reference sequence). Here the CDR3 reads CASRPRDRGEGTEAFF. CDR3 DNA sequence: TGTGCCAGCAGACCACGGGACAGGGGGGAAGGCACTGAAGCTTTCTTT.

The chain recombines TRBV6-1 with TRBJ2-1; TRBD2 agrees at 9 bases. Germline V gene lookup returns CDR1 MNHNS and CDR2 SASEGT. Losses at the gene ends were 6 bases for V and 7 bases for J; bases not matched to a gene: 10. This CDR3 has 15 amino acids. The CDR3 bases are TGTGCCAGCAGGAGAGCGGGGGGTCGGGTGAATGAGCAGTTCTTC. As protein: CASRRAGGRVNEQFF.

The CDR3 loop reads CASSLGGFESPLHF. In nucleotides, the CDR3 is TGTGCCAGCAGCTTAGGGGGATTCGAGTCACCCCTCCACTTT. The chain couples TRBV5-6 to TRBJ1-6; TRBD1 is a possible D gene (6 bases). The V and J ends lost 2 bases and 10 bases respectively, with 13 bases between them. The CDR3 extends over 14 amino acids. The germline gives CDR1 SGHDT, CDR2 YYEEEE.

This clone was recorded a few times. The CDR3 DNA follows: TGTGCCAGCAGTGAAAGACTAGCGGGGCGAACCTACGAGCAGTACTTC. Encoded protein: CASSERLAGRTYEQYF. V is TRBV6-1 and J is TRBJ2-7; 11 nucleotides agree with TRBD2. Germline lookup yields CDR1 MNHNS and CDR2 SASEGT. This CDR3 has 16 amino acids. The junction had 5 bases not matched to a gene; V was cut back by 2 bases and J by 2 bases.

This clone appeared once. The J gene is TRBJ2-3, the V gene TRBV10-1; 7 positions agree with TRBD1. CDR1 is WNHNN, CDR2 SYGVQD, per germline (reference sequence). The ends lost 2 bases at V and 1 base at J; junction bases unmatched: 6. This CDR3 spans 16 amino acids. CDR3 DNA sequence: TGCGCCAGCAGTGAGGGGAAGGGGGCAGGCACAGATACGCAGTATTTT. Translation gives CASSEGKGAGTDTQYF.

The chain is built from TRBV7-7 and TRBJ2-1; TRBD1 agrees at 7 bases. J lost 10 bases, V lost 2 bases, and 5 bases had no gene match. The germline CDR1 and CDR2 sequences are SSHAT and FNYEAQ (reference sequence). The CDR3 totals 13 residues. The CDR3: CASSLRQGNEQFF. For the CDR3, the DNA is TGTGCCAGCAGCTTAAGACAGGGCAACGAGCAGTTCTTC.

The chain carries TRBV5-8 and TRBJ1-5, with TRBD1 identical over 10 bases. V dropped 3 bases and J dropped 5; count of bases not matched to a gene: 5. Germline CDR1 is SGHTS and CDR2 is YDEGEE. CDR3 length: 15 residues. The CDR3 loop is CASSSGTGVDQPQHF. DNA of the CDR3: TGTGCCAGCAGCTCCGGGACAGGGGTAGATCAGCCCCAGCATTTT.

This clone is a singleton in its sample. The V gene is TRBV7-9, the J gene TRBJ1-2, with TRBD1 matching 8 bases. Germline V gene sequence: CDR1 SEHNR, CDR2 FQNEAQ (reference sequence). Germline trimming cut 2 bases from V and 2 bases from J; bases unmatched to any gene: 4. The CDR3 has 15 residues. In nucleotides, the CDR3 is TGTGCCAGCAGCTTACCCGGACAGGGAAACTATGGCTACACCTTC. The encoded protein is CASSLPGQGNYGYTF.

The rearrangement joins TRBV5-4 to TRBJ2-3; D may be TRBD1 (5 bases). The CDR3 is 14 amino acids. The ends were cut back, 0 bases at V and 5 bases at J, with 10 bases in the middle. Per the germline V gene, CDR1 is SGHNT and CDR2 is YYREEE (reference sequence). This CDR3 reads CASSLVGVEDTQYF. The CDR3 nucleotides read TGTGCCAGCAGCTTGGTAGGGGTGGAAGATACGCAGTATTTT.

V gene TRBV7-7 combines with J gene TRBJ2-5, with TRBD2 matching 9 bases. The germline V gene has CDR1 SSHAT and CDR2 FNYEAQ (reference sequence). CDR3 length: 13 amino acids. Trimming removed 7 bases from V and 5 bases from J; junction bases left unmatched: 5. CDR3 sequence: CASTRAGGETQYF. For the CDR3, the DNA is TGTGCCAGCACCCGTGCGGGGGGGGAGACCCAGTACTTC.

The gene calls are TRBV6-5 and TRBJ1-2; possibly TRBD1 for D (6 bases). In germline, CDR1 is MNHEY, CDR2 SVGAGI. The CDR3 runs 15 residues. V was trimmed by 2 bases and J by 9 bases, leaving 19 bases between them. CDR3 sequence (DNA): TGTGCCAGCAGTTACCCCTCCGGGACATCCAGGAGCTACACCTTC. It is translated as CASSYPSGTSRSYTF.

The chain has TRBV2 and TRBJ2-1; D uncertain. Germline lookup yields CDR1 SNHLY and CDR2 FYNNEI. The CDR3 runs to 13 residues. V was clipped by 0 bases and J by 7 bases, with 7 bases between them. CDR3 bases: TGTGCCAGCAGTGAAGCGCTTCTAAATGAGCAGTTCTTC. This translates into CASSEALLNEQFF.